A selection of T cell receptor beta chains follows, all from one sample in a study of identical twins. In TCRdb, the 5' RACE reads were re-called with MiXCR into one record per CDR3 protein. The sample lists 600,000 to 700,000 distinct CDR3 sequences; around 20% were seen once. These same data were also listed under a study on T cells expressing NK-cell markers.

Sequenced: PBMCs. Every receptor here comes from a woman in her late teens or twenties in good health. CDR3s include the opening cysteine and the closing phenylalanine or tryptophan. A D gene is named only where the DNA matches it firmly. The listing skips clone size in some rows; elsewhere it reads once, few, many or a size class.

d_call,v_call,clone_size,j_call,cdr3_aa,cdr3_nt
-,TRBV3-1,many,TRBJ2-7,CASSQDGPYEQYF,TGTGCCAGCAGCCAAGATGGCCCTTACGAGCAGTACTTC
TRBD2,TRBV24-1,-,TRBJ2-1,CATSDRPQRGVNEQFF,TGTGCCACCAGTGACCGACCTCAACGGGGGGTGAATGAGCAGTTCTTC
-,TRBV10-3,-,TRBJ1-2,CAISESGLYGYTF,TGTGCCATCAGTGAGTCAGGTCTCTATGGCTACACCTTC
-,TRBV6-5,-,TRBJ1-4,CASSYIREDREGLNEKLFF,TGTGCCAGCAGTTACATCAGGGAGGATCGCGAGGGCCTTAATGAAAAACTGTTTTTT
TRBD2,TRBV7-8,few,TRBJ2-3,CASSDLLAGVSDTQYF,TGTGCCAGCAGCGATTTACTAGCGGGAGTCTCGGATACGCAGTATTTT
-,TRBV3-1,few,TRBJ2-1,CASSQEWTDEQFF,TGTGCCAGCAGCCAAGAGTGGACGGATGAGCAGTTCTTC
TRBD2,TRBV12-3/TRBV12-4,few,TRBJ2-3,CASRPAGTDTQYF,TGTGCCAGCAGGCCAGCGGGGACAGATACGCAGTATTTT
TRBD2,TRBV3-1,once,TRBJ2-1,CASSFGLAGGPGNEQFF,TGTGCCAGCAGCTTTGGACTAGCGGGGGGGCCCGGCAATGAGCAGTTCTTC
-,TRBV9,-,TRBJ2-4,CASSGRGSKNIQYF,TGTGCCAGCAGCGGCCGCGGGTCCAAAAACATTCAGTACTTC
-,TRBV5-1,few,TRBJ2-3,CASSDLPAGTQYF,TGCGCCAGCAGCGACTTGCCAGCAGGTACGCAGTATTTT
TRBD2,TRBV5-6,many,TRBJ2-1,CASSRRGGNEQFF,TGTGCCAGCAGCCGCCGCGGGGGCAATGAGCAGTTCTTC
-,TRBV7-3,-,TRBJ1-1,CASRKMPNTEAFF,TGTGCCAGCAGGAAGATGCCGAACACTGAAGCTTTCTTT
-,TRBV20-1,-,TRBJ1-1,CSAGAETLNTEAFF,TGCAGTGCTGGGGCCGAGACTTTGAACACTGAAGCTTTCTTT
TRBD2,TRBV10-3,-,TRBJ2-3,CAISGTSGTDTQYF,TGTGCCATCTCCGGGACTAGCGGAACAGATACGCAGTATTTT
-,TRBV2,few,TRBJ1-2,CASTTLVGYGYTF,TGTGCCAGCACCACACTGGTGGGCTATGGCTACACCTTC
TRBD1,TRBV18,-,TRBJ1-2,CASTRRTGVNYGYTF,TGTGCCAGCACCCGCCGGACAGGAGTTAACTATGGCTACACCTTC
-,TRBV6-1,few,TRBJ1-5,CASSDTAGQPQHF,TGTGCCAGCAGCGACACCGCAGGTCAGCCCCAGCATTTT
TRBD1,TRBV12-3/TRBV12-4,-,TRBJ1-5,CASSFQGVNQPQHF,TGTGCCAGCAGTTTTCAGGGGGTAAATCAGCCCCAGCATTTT
TRBD1,TRBV5-1,few,TRBJ2-5,CASSEETGARKFETQYF,TGCGCCAGCAGCGAGGAAACAGGGGCCCGCAAGTTCGAGACCCAGTACTTC
TRBD2,TRBV15,-,TRBJ2-1,CATSFHPGLANEQFF,TGTGCCACCAGCTTTCACCCGGGACTAGCGAATGAGCAGTTCTTC
-,TRBV20-1,many,TRBJ1-5,CSARTASGQPQHF,TGCAGTGCGAGGACAGCCAGCGGGCAGCCCCAGCATTTT
TRBD2,TRBV28,-,TRBJ2-3,CASSLSQTSGKGDTQYF,TGTGCCAGCAGTTTAAGCCAGACTAGCGGGAAAGGAGATACGCAGTATTTT
-,TRBV9,-,TRBJ2-1,CASEGVNEQFF,TGTGCCAGCGAGGGGGTCAATGAGCAGTTCTTC
TRBD1,TRBV29-1,many,TRBJ2-6,CSAYHVGTGVSGANVLTF,TGCAGCGCCTACCACGTCGGGACAGGAGTTTCTGGGGCCAACGTCCTGACTTTC
-,TRBV10-2,few,TRBJ2-7,CASSGGSPEQYF,TGCGCCAGCAGTGGGGGGTCCCCTGAGCAGTACTTC
-,TRBV6-6,-,TRBJ2-5,CASSYRRETQYF,TGTGCCAGCAGTTACCGCCGCGAGACCCAGTACTTC
-,TRBV29-1,-,TRBJ2-3,CSVGVAADTQYF,TGCAGCGTTGGGGTCGCGGCAGATACGCAGTATTTT
-,TRBV5-6,-,TRBJ2-1,CASSLWGSRGNEQFF,TGTGCCAGCAGCTTGTGGGGCAGCAGAGGCAATGAGCAGTTCTTC
-,TRBV4-1,once,TRBJ2-3,CASSQVGQKGNTQYF,TGCGCCAGCAGCCAAGTTGGACAGAAGGGGAATACGCAGTATTTT
TRBD1,TRBV2,-,TRBJ2-4,CASSVDRGDIQYF,TGTGCCAGCAGCGTGGACAGGGGCGACATTCAGTACTTC
TRBD2,TRBV20-1,-,TRBJ2-1,CSARAAGAIDEQFF,TGCAGTGCTAGAGCGGCGGGAGCCATCGATGAGCAGTTCTTC
-,TRBV12-3/TRBV12-4,many,TRBJ2-1,CASNVGSYNEQFF,TGTGCCAGCAACGTAGGCTCCTACAATGAGCAGTTCTTC
-,TRBV20-1,few,TRBJ1-2,CSARDMGKYGYTF,TGCAGTGCTAGAGATATGGGGAAGTATGGCTACACCTTC
TRBD1,TRBV11-2,many,TRBJ2-7,CASSMGQGTYEQYF,TGTGCCAGCAGCATGGGACAGGGAACCTACGAGCAGTACTTC
TRBD2,TRBV5-6,-,TRBJ2-1,CASSSWAGGYDYNEQFF,TGTGCCAGCAGCTCCTGGGCGGGGGGGTACGATTACAATGAGCAGTTCTTC
-,TRBV24-1,-,TRBJ1-2,CATSDAHYGYTF,TGTGCCACCAGTGATGCCCACTATGGCTACACCTTC
TRBD1,TRBV29-1,few,TRBJ1-1,CSVVGGFEAFF,TGCAGCGTTGTAGGGGGCTTCGAAGCTTTCTTT
-,TRBV4-1,many,TRBJ1-6,CASSLVRNSPLHF,TGCGCCAGCAGCCTCGTACGAAATTCACCCCTCCACTTT
-,TRBV12-3/TRBV12-4,few,TRBJ2-7,CASSSGPTSSYEQYF,TGTGCCAGCAGCTCAGGACCAACGAGCTCCTACGAGCAGTACTTC
-,TRBV12-3/TRBV12-4,-,TRBJ1-4,CASSGPNEKLFF,TGTGCCAGCAGTGGACCTAATGAAAAACTGTTTTTT
-,TRBV20-1,many,TRBJ2-5,CSAISPGGETQYF,TGCAGTGCTATTAGTCCAGGTGGAGAGACCCAGTACTTC
-,TRBV20-1,-,TRBJ1-1,CSARAGGNTEAFF,TGCAGTGCTAGAGCGGGGGGGAACACTGAAGCTTTCTTT
-,TRBV10-3,-,TRBJ2-1,CAISGRGVQFF,TGTGCCATCAGTGGCAGGGGTGTGCAGTTCTTC
-,TRBV6-5,few,TRBJ1-1,CASSYSIVGAGRTEAFF,TGTGCCAGCAGTTACTCGATAGTGGGGGCCGGCAGGACTGAAGCTTTCTTT
TRBD2,TRBV6-5,-,TRBJ2-7,CASSYSPGGTYEQYF,TGTGCCAGCAGTTACTCCCCGGGGGGTACCTACGAGCAGTACTTC
-,TRBV21-1,many,TRBJ1-2,CASSKVKWSGKDGYTF,TGTGCCAGCAGCAAAGTCAAGTGGTCAGGGAAGGATGGCTACACCTTC
TRBD1,TRBV3-1,few,TRBJ2-1,CASSDRETPYNEQFF,TGTGCCAGCAGCGACAGGGAAACTCCCTACAATGAGCAGTTCTTC
TRBD2,TRBV7-2,-,TRBJ2-1,CASSLPMTSGRGNEQFF,TGTGCCAGCAGCTTGCCCATGACTAGCGGGAGGGGTAATGAGCAGTTCTTC
TRBD1,TRBV20-1,few,TRBJ1-3,CSAIGQGSPGNTIYF,TGCAGTGCAATTGGACAGGGGAGTCCTGGAAACACCATATATTTT
-,TRBV15,few,TRBJ2-2,CATSTLLMGELFF,TGTGCCACCAGCACCCTCTTGATGGGGGAGCTGTTTTTT
-,TRBV24-1,-,TRBJ2-3,CATSDFQGTDTQYF,TGTGCCACCAGTGATTTTCAGGGGACAGATACGCAGTATTTT
-,TRBV6-2/TRBV6-3,-,TRBJ2-2,CASIASSTGELFF,TGTGCCAGCATTGCTAGCAGCACCGGGGAGCTGTTTTTT
TRBD2,TRBV7-2,few,TRBJ2-7,CASSLELAGLYEQYF,TGTGCCAGCAGCTTAGAACTAGCGGGACTCTACGAGCAGTACTTC
-,TRBV3-1,-,TRBJ2-1,CASSQDWYENEQFF,TGTGCCAGCAGCCAAGATTGGTACGAGAATGAGCAGTTCTTC
-,TRBV20-1,many,TRBJ2-5,CSANTRVETQYF,TGCAGTGCTAATACCAGAGTAGAGACCCAGTACTTC
-,TRBV20-1,-,TRBJ2-7,CSAHAATVTYEQYF,TGCAGTGCCCACGCAGCGACGGTAACCTACGAGCAGTACTTC
TRBD2,TRBV5-1,few,TRBJ2-2,CASSLAPRTSGDTGELFF,TGCGCCAGCAGCTTGGCCCCCCGGACTAGCGGGGACACCGGGGAGCTGTTTTTT
-,TRBV5-1,-,TRBJ1-1,CASSSMDKTEAFF,TGCGCCAGCAGCTCCATGGACAAGACTGAAGCTTTCTTT